The rows below give T cell receptor beta chains drawn from one sample of a study of blood T cell repertoires in COVID-19. Sequencing used immunoSEQ multiplex PCR; TCRdb keeps in-frame clones, though not all of them. The sample has 45,000 or so clones; about 89% are singletons. The sequenced sample consisted of peripheral blood. The receptors here all came from a man in his sixties or seventies with active COVID-19. Each CDR3 is given with its conserved first and last residue. Each record gives: V gene, D gene, clone size, J gene, CDR3 DNA, CDR3 protein. A D gene is named only where the DNA matches it firmly. A row's size may be missing; if present it is once, few, many or a size class.

v_call: TRBV7-2; d_call: TRBD1; clone_size: -; j_call: TRBJ2-7; cdr3_nt: TGTGCCAGCAGCACGGGACAGGGGGCGGGTGTGCAGTACTTC; cdr3_aa: CASSTGQGAGVQYF
v_call: TRBV5-1; d_call: -; clone_size: few; j_call: TRBJ1-5; cdr3_nt: TGCGCCAGCAGCTTGGCGGGTAGCAATCAGCCCCAGCATTTT; cdr3_aa: CASSLAGSNQPQHF
v_call: TRBV7-9; d_call: -; clone_size: -; j_call: TRBJ2-7; cdr3_nt: TGTGCCAGCAGCTTAGCGCATCTCGAGCCTATACGGGAGTTGTGTGAGCAGTACTTC; cdr3_aa: CASSLAHLEPIRELCEQYF
v_call: TRBV27; d_call: TRBD1; clone_size: -; j_call: TRBJ2-7; cdr3_nt: TGTGCCAGCAGTCGTCTCGGACAGGGGGCTTCCGAGCAGTACTTC; cdr3_aa: CASSRLGQGASEQYF
v_call: TRBV7-8; d_call: -; clone_size: -; j_call: TRBJ1-2; cdr3_nt: TGTGCCAGCAGCAGGACAGAGACCTATGGCTACACCTTC; cdr3_aa: CASSRTETYGYTF
v_call: TRBV11-2; d_call: TRBD2; clone_size: -; j_call: TRBJ2-1; cdr3_nt: TGTGCCAGCAGCATAATTCGACTAGCGGGGGTACCGAACAATGAGCAGTTCTTC; cdr3_aa: CASSIIRLAGVPNNEQFF
v_call: TRBV6-2/TRBV6-3; d_call: -; clone_size: -; j_call: TRBJ1-4; cdr3_nt: TGTGCCAGCAGTAGAAGGGGGGAAAAACTGTTTTTT; cdr3_aa: CASSRRGEKLFF
v_call: TRBV29-1; d_call: -; clone_size: -; j_call: TRBJ1-4; cdr3_nt: TGCAGCGTTAGGGAGGGCTCAGGTAATGAAAAACTGTTTTTT; cdr3_aa: CSVREGSGNEKLFF
v_call: TRBV7-2; d_call: -; clone_size: -; j_call: TRBJ2-3; cdr3_nt: TGTGCCAGCAGCCGAACAGGCACAGATACGCAGTATTTT; cdr3_aa: CASSRTGTDTQYF
v_call: TRBV3-1/TRBV3-2; d_call: -; clone_size: -; j_call: TRBJ2-2; cdr3_nt: TGTGCCAGCAGCCAGAGGGGGATCACCGGGGAGCTGTTTTTT; cdr3_aa: CASSQRGITGELFF
v_call: TRBV5-1; d_call: -; clone_size: -; j_call: TRBJ2-3; cdr3_nt: TGCGCCAGCAGCTTGGGTCTCGCGGCGACAGATACGCAGTATTTT; cdr3_aa: CASSLGLAATDTQYF
v_call: TRBV7-6; d_call: -; clone_size: -; j_call: TRBJ1-4; cdr3_nt: TGTGCCAGCAGCTTAGTAGATGGCGGCCGAGGGAATGAAAAACTGTTTTTT; cdr3_aa: CASSLVDGGRGNEKLFF
v_call: TRBV18; d_call: TRBD1; clone_size: -; j_call: TRBJ1-1; cdr3_nt: TGTGCCAGCTCACGGGACAGGGGAGGCGACACTGAAGCTTTCTTT; cdr3_aa: CASSRDRGGDTEAFF
v_call: TRBV24-1; d_call: TRBD1; clone_size: -; j_call: TRBJ2-2; cdr3_nt: TGTGCCACCAGTGATTTGGGGACAGGGGTCGAGTTTGGCGGGGAGCTGTTTTTT; cdr3_aa: CATSDLGTGVEFGGELFF
v_call: TRBV9; d_call: TRBD1; clone_size: -; j_call: TRBJ1-4; cdr3_nt: TGTGCCAGCAGCCCGCGGGACAGGGGTTACGGAAATGAAAAACTGTTTTTT; cdr3_aa: CASSPRDRGYGNEKLFF
v_call: TRBV6-1; d_call: -; clone_size: -; j_call: TRBJ2-2; cdr3_nt: TGTGCCAGCAGTGGGGCCCTTGTTCTCGAAACCGGGGAGCTGTTTTTT; cdr3_aa: CASSGALVLETGELFF
v_call: TRBV30; d_call: -; clone_size: -; j_call: TRBJ1-5; cdr3_nt: TGTGCCTGGAGTGTCAGGGTAGCGGATCAAAGTCAGCCCCAGCATTTT; cdr3_aa: CAWSVRVADQSQPQHF
v_call: TRBV3-1/TRBV3-2; d_call: TRBD2; clone_size: -; j_call: TRBJ2-3; cdr3_nt: TGTGCCAGCAGCCTTCCCGGGACTAGCGGGGGGAACACAGATACGCAGTATTTT; cdr3_aa: CASSLPGTSGGNTDTQYF
v_call: TRBV5-1; d_call: TRBD2; clone_size: -; j_call: TRBJ2-7; cdr3_nt: TGCGCCAGCAGCTTGCAAGGCGGGGGGGCCCACGAGCAGTACTTC; cdr3_aa: CASSLQGGGAHEQYF
v_call: TRBV9; d_call: -; clone_size: -; j_call: TRBJ2-2; cdr3_nt: TGTGCCAGCAGCGTGACAGGGGAGGGCACCGGGGAGCTGTTTTTT; cdr3_aa: CASSVTGEGTGELFF
v_call: TRBV10-1; d_call: TRBD1; clone_size: -; j_call: TRBJ2-3; cdr3_nt: TGCGCCAGCAGTGAGTCCTCGGACAGGGTTAGCACAGATACGCAGTATTTT; cdr3_aa: CASSESSDRVSTDTQYF
v_call: TRBV20-1; d_call: -; clone_size: -; j_call: TRBJ1-2; cdr3_nt: TGCAGTGCTCATAGTATATCTGGCTACACCTTC; cdr3_aa: CSAHSISGYTF
v_call: TRBV6-6; d_call: TRBD2; clone_size: -; j_call: TRBJ2-1; cdr3_nt: TGTGCCAGCCACTGGATAGCGGGGGGCCATGAGCAGTTCTTC; cdr3_aa: CASHWIAGGHEQFF
v_call: TRBV4-2; d_call: TRBD2; clone_size: -; j_call: TRBJ2-3; cdr3_nt: TGTGCCAGCAGCCAAGTCCCCCGGGGGGAGGGCACAGATACGCAGTATTTT; cdr3_aa: CASSQVPRGEGTDTQYF
v_call: TRBV5-1; d_call: -; clone_size: few; j_call: TRBJ1-4; cdr3_nt: TGCGCCAGCGCGGAAAGAACAACTAATGAAAAACTGTTTTTT; cdr3_aa: CASAERTTNEKLFF
v_call: TRBV7-9; d_call: TRBD1; clone_size: once; j_call: TRBJ2-1; cdr3_nt: TGTGCCAGCAGCTTAACCGGGACAGCAATCGATGAGCAGTTCTTC; cdr3_aa: CASSLTGTAIDEQFF
v_call: TRBV7-8; d_call: -; clone_size: -; j_call: TRBJ2-2; cdr3_nt: TGTGCCAGCTTCCGCCGGGAGCTGAACACCGGGGAGCTGTTTTTT; cdr3_aa: CASFRRELNTGELFF
v_call: TRBV7-2; d_call: TRBD2; clone_size: -; j_call: TRBJ2-2; cdr3_nt: TGTGCCAGCAGCGCCCGTTTGAGCGGGGGGCCGAACACCGGGGAGCTGTTTTTT; cdr3_aa: CASSARLSGGPNTGELFF
v_call: TRBV20-1; d_call: TRBD1; clone_size: -; j_call: TRBJ1-5; cdr3_nt: TGCAGTGCTAGTCGACAGGGGTATAGCAATCAGCCCCAGCATTTT; cdr3_aa: CSASRQGYSNQPQHF
v_call: TRBV6-2/TRBV6-3; d_call: -; clone_size: -; j_call: TRBJ2-6; cdr3_nt: TGTGCCAGCAGTTCCGGGGGTGCCACTGGGGCCAACGTCCTGACTTTC; cdr3_aa: CASSSGGATGANVLTF
v_call: TRBV27; d_call: TRBD1; clone_size: -; j_call: TRBJ1-1; cdr3_nt: TGTGCCAGCAGCAGACAGGGGGCGGCGATGAACACTGAAGCTTTCTTT; cdr3_aa: CASSRQGAAMNTEAFF
v_call: TRBV5-8; d_call: -; clone_size: -; j_call: TRBJ2-1; cdr3_nt: TGTGCCAGCAGCTTGCCTGGCACAGGGTCCAGCTCCTACAATGAGCAGTTCTTC; cdr3_aa: CASSLPGTGSSSYNEQFF
v_call: TRBV28; d_call: -; clone_size: once; j_call: TRBJ2-3; cdr3_nt: TGTGCCAGCCGGAGCACAGATACGCAGTATTTT; cdr3_aa: CASRSTDTQYF
v_call: TRBV11-3; d_call: -; clone_size: -; j_call: TRBJ2-7; cdr3_nt: TGTGCCAGCAGCTTAGGGACTGAAACGGAGCAGTACTTC; cdr3_aa: CASSLGTETEQYF
v_call: TRBV10-1; d_call: TRBD1; clone_size: -; j_call: TRBJ1-2; cdr3_nt: TGCGCCAGCAGTGGTTCAAGAACAGGGGGAGCTAACTATGGCTACACCTTC; cdr3_aa: CASSGSRTGGANYGYTF
v_call: TRBV5-4; d_call: TRBD2; clone_size: -; j_call: TRBJ2-7; cdr3_nt: TGTGCCAGCAGCTTGAGCCGTAGCGGGGGATATGGGGAGCAGTACTTC; cdr3_aa: CASSLSRSGGYGEQYF
v_call: TRBV20-1; d_call: TRBD1; clone_size: -; j_call: TRBJ1-1; cdr3_nt: TGCAGTGCTAGTCCCCTACCCACAGGGGGCAACACTGAAGCTTTCTTT; cdr3_aa: CSASPLPTGGNTEAFF
v_call: TRBV5-8; d_call: -; clone_size: -; j_call: TRBJ2-2; cdr3_nt: TGTGCCAGCAGCTTGGGGAGGGCCGGGGAGCTGTTTTTT; cdr3_aa: CASSLGRAGELFF
v_call: TRBV11-1; d_call: -; clone_size: -; j_call: TRBJ2-3; cdr3_nt: TGTGCCAGCAGCCCGCCGGGACTGGGTACAGATACGCAGTATTTT; cdr3_aa: CASSPPGLGTDTQYF
v_call: TRBV11-2; d_call: -; clone_size: -; j_call: TRBJ1-2; cdr3_nt: TGTGCCAGCAGTTTGCTACAGGGTCCCTATGGCTACACCTTC; cdr3_aa: CASSLLQGPYGYTF
v_call: TRBV7-9; d_call: TRBD2; clone_size: -; j_call: TRBJ2-3; cdr3_nt: TGTGCCAGCAGCTTAGCACTAGCGGGGGGCCATCTGGATACGCAGTATTTT; cdr3_aa: CASSLALAGGHLDTQYF
v_call: TRBV4-3; d_call: TRBD2; clone_size: -; j_call: TRBJ2-1; cdr3_nt: TGCGCCAGCAGCCAAGAACTAGCGGAGTACAATGAGCAGTTCTTC; cdr3_aa: CASSQELAEYNEQFF
v_call: TRBV7-8; d_call: TRBD1; clone_size: -; j_call: TRBJ1-6; cdr3_nt: TGTGCCAGCAGCTTGCGGGACAGGGCCAATAATTCACCCCTCCACTTT; cdr3_aa: CASSLRDRANNSPLHF
v_call: TRBV4-3; d_call: -; clone_size: -; j_call: TRBJ1-4; cdr3_nt: TGCGCCAGCAGCCAAGATCGGGGTGAGGGAAGTGAAAAACTGTTTTTT; cdr3_aa: CASSQDRGEGSEKLFF
v_call: TRBV6-1; d_call: TRBD2; clone_size: -; j_call: TRBJ2-1; cdr3_nt: TGTGCCAGCAGTGAAGCCCTAGCGGGGGCGTACAATGAGCAGTTCTTC; cdr3_aa: CASSEALAGAYNEQFF
v_call: TRBV11-3; d_call: TRBD2; clone_size: -; j_call: TRBJ2-1; cdr3_nt: TGTGCCAGCAGCCCCTACGGGGGGAGCTCCTACAATGAGCAGTTCTTC; cdr3_aa: CASSPYGGSSYNEQFF